This record looks at one T cell receptor (beta chain) sequence and its context. Its antigen is still unknown. These data originate in a study of T cell repertoires in cytomegalovirus infection. At the level of the study: HLA-B-restricted CMV epitopes that are well studied were used alongside recently identified HLA-C-restricted ones. Public TCR beta signatures provided an indication of both CMV infection and a matching HLA type. Findings and limits, study-wide: Totalled public TCR beta family frequency picked out people who carried CMV plus the relevant HLA. What dominated the ex vivo response were HLA-C-restricted CMV-specific TCR beta clonotypes.

TCRdb fed the reads into MiXCR, producing one record per CDR3 protein. This sample has fewer than 950,000 distinct CDR3 sequences, with approximately 32% found just once. CDR3 length equals 15 residues. Germline V CDR1 and CDR2: LNHDA, SQIVND (reference sequence). After removal of 2 bases from V and 5 bases from J, the junction contained 8 bases not matched to a gene. The chain recombines TRBV19 with TRBJ2-7, with 8 bases aligning to TRBD1. The source is a human donor in good health (CMV status not recorded). Some clones in this sample may be carry-over from other donors' samples. The sample here was cultured CD8+ T cells from PBMCs, taken from culture after CMV antigen stimulation. CDR3 sequence: CASSISGQGFNEQYF. CDR3 DNA sequence: TGTGCCAGTAGTATATCCGGACAGGGTTTCAACGAGCAGTACTTC.